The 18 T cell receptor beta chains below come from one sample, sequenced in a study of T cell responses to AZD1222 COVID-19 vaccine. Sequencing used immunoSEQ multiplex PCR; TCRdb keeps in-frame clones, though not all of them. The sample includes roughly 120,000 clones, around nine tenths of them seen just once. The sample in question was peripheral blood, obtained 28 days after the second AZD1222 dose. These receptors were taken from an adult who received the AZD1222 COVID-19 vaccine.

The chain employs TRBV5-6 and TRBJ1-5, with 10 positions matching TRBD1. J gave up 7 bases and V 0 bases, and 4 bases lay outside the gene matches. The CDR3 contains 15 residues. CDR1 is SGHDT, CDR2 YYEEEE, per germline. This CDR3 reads CASSLAETGGQPQHF. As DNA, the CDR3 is TGTGCCAGCAGCTTGGCCGAGACAGGGGGCCAGCCCCAGCATTTT.

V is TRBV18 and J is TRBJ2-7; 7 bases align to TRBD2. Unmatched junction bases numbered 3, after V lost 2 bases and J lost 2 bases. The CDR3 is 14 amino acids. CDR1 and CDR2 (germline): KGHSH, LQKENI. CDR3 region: CASSPSGTTYEQYF. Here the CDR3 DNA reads TGTGCCAGCTCACCATCCGGGACTACCTACGAGCAGTACTTC.

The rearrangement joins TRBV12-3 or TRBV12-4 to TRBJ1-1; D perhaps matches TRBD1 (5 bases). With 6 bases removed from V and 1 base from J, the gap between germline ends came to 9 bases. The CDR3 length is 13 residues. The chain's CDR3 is CASSWDGNTEAFF. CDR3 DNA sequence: TGTGCCAGCAGCTGGGACGGGAACACTGAAGCTTTCTTT.

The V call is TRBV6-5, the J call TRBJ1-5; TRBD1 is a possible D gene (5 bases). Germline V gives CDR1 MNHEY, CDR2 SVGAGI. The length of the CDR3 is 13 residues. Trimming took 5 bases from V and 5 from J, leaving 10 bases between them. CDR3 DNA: TGTGCCAGCAGTCGACAGACTTATCAGCCCCAGCATTTT. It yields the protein CASSRQTYQPQHF.

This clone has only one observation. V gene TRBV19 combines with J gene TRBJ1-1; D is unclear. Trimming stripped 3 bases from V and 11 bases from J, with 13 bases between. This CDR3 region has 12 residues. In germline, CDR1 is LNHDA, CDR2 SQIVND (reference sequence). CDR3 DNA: TGTGCCAGTAGTATTGCAGCAGGCCCTGCTTTCTTT. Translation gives CASSIAAGPAFF.

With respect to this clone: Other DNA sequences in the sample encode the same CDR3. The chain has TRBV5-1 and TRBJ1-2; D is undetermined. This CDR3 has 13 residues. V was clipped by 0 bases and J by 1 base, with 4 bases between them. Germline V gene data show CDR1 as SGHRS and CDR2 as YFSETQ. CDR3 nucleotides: TGCGCCAGCAGCTTGGGTGGTAACTATGGCTACACCTTC. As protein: CASSLGGNYGYTF. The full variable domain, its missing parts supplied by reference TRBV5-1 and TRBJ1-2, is KAGVTQTPRYLIKTRGQQVTLSCSPISGHRSVSWYQQTPGQGLQFLFEYFSETQRNKGNFPGRFSGRQFSNSRSEMNVSTLELGDSALYLCASSLGGNYGYTFGSGTRLTVV.

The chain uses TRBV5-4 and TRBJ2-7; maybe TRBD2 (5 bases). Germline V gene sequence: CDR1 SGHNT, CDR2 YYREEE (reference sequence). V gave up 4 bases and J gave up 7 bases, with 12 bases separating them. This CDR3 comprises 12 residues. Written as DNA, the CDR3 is TGTGCCAGCAGCATAGAAAGGAGGGAGCAGTACTTC. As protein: CASSIERREQYF.

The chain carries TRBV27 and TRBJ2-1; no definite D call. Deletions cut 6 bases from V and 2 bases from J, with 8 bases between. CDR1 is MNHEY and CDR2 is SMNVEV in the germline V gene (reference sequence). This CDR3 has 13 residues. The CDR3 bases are TGTGCCAGCAGAAGTGAGGCCTACAATGAGCAGTTCTTC. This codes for CASRSEAYNEQFF.

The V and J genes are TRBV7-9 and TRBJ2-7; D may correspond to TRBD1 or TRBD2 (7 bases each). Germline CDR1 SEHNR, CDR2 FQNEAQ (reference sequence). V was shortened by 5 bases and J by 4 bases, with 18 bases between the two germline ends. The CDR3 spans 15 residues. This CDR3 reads CASSPSGTVGYEQYF. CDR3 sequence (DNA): TGTGCCAGCAGCCCCAGCGGGACAGTTGGGTACGAGCAGTACTTC.

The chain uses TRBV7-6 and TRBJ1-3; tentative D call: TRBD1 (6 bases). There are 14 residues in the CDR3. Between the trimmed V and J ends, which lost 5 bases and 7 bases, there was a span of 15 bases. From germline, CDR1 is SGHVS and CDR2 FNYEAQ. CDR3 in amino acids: CASSGGGGLNTIYF. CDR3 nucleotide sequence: TGTGCCAGCAGCGGGGGGGGCGGATTGAACACCATATATTTT.

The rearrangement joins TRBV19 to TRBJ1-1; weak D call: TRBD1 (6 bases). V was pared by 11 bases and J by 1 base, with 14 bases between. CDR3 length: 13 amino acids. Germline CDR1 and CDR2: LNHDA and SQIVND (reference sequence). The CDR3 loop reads CAPQGQKNTEAFF. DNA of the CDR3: TGTGCCCCACAGGGCCAAAAGAACACTGAAGCTTTCTTT.

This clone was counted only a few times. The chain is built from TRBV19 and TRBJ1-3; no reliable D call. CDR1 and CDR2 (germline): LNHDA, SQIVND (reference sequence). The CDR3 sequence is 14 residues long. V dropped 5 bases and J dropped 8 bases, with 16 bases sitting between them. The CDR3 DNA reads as TGTGCCAGTAGTGGCATAACAGAAAGGGACACCATATATTTT. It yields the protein CASSGITERDTIYF.

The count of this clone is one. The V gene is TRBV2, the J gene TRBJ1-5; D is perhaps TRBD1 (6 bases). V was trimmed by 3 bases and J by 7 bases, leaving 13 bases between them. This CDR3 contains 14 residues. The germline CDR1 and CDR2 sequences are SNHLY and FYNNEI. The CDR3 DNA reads TGTGCCAGCAGTGATTCCGGGGGCAGGCAGCCCCAGCATTTT. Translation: CASSDSGGRQPQHF.

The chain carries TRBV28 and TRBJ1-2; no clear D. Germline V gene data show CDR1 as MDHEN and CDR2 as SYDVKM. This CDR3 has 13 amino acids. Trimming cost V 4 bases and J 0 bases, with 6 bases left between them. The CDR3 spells CASSSGPNYGYTF. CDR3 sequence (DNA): TGTGCCAGCAGTTCAGGACCTAACTATGGCTACACCTTC.

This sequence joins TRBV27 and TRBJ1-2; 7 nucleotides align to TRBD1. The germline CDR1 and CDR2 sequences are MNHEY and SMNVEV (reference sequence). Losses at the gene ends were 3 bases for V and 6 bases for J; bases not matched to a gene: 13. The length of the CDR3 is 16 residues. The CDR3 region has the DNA TGTGCCAGCAGTTTGCTTGGGACAGCGACAACAAATGGCTACACCTTC. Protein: CASSLLGTATTNGYTF.

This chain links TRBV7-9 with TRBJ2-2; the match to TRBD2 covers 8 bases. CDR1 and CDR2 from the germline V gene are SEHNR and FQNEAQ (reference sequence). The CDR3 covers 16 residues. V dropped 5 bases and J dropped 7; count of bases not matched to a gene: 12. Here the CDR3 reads CASSPRAGGGIGELFF. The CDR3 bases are TGTGCCAGCAGCCCCAGGGCGGGGGGCGGCATCGGGGAGCTGTTTTTT.

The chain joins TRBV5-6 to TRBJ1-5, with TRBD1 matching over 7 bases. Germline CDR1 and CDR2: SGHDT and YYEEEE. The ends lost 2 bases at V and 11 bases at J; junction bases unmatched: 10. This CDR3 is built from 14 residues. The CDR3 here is CASSFYLTGQAQHF. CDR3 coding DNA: TGTGCCAGCAGCTTCTATCTGACAGGGCAGGCCCAGCATTTT. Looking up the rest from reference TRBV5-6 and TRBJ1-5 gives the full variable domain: DAGVTQSPTHLIKTRGQQVTLRCSPKSGHDTVSWYQQALGQGPQFIFQYYEEEERQRGNFPDRFSGHQFPNYSSELNVNALLLGDSALYLCASSFYLTGQAQHFGDGTRLSIL.

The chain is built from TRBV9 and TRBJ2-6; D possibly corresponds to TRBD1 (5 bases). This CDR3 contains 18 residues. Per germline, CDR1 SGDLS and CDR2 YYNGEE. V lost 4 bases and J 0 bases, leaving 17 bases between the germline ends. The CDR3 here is CASSTSTARFSGANVLTF. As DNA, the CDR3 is TGTGCCAGCAGCACCTCGACAGCAAGATTCTCTGGGGCCAACGTCCTGACTTTC.